Below are 8 T cell receptor beta chains sequenced from a single sample in a study of blood T cell repertoires in COVID-19. The data were produced by immunoSEQ multiplex PCR, yet TCRdb's version contains in-frame clones alone and is incomplete. The sample has around 450,000 clones; roughly 88% are singletons. The sequenced material came from PBMCs or T cells enriched from blood (not recorded which). The receptor source for this set is a man between 18 and 29 years old who had recovered from COVID-19.

This chain connects TRBV12-3 or TRBV12-4 to TRBJ1-3; maybe TRBD1 (6 bases). The V and J ends lost 5 bases and 4 bases respectively, with 9 bases between them. The CDR3 has 13 residues. The CDR3 region is CASSRTEGNTIYF. CDR3 DNA sequence: TGTGCCAGCAGTCGGACAGAAGGAAACACCATATATTTT.

CDR3 in DNA: TGTGCCAGCAGCTTAGATAGGGGGAAGGGGGCTACTGAAGCTTTCTTT. Translating it yields CASSLDRGKGATEAFF. The chain links TRBV11-2 to TRBJ1-1, with 7 bases aligning to TRBD1. V lost 0 bases and J lost 5; bases outside the gene matches: 9. The CDR3 is 16 amino acids. Germline CDR1 and CDR2: SGHAT and FQNNGV.

This chain uses TRBV6-5 with TRBJ1-3, with D unresolved. The CDR3 extends over 15 amino acids. The V gene lost 2 bases and the J gene lost 0 bases, with 8 bases spanning the gap. Looked up from germline, CDR1 is MNHEY and CDR2 is SVGAGI. CDR3 DNA sequence: TGTGCCAGCAGTTACCGGGAGGTCTCTGGAAACACCATATATTTT. Translated, it gives CASSYREVSGNTIYF.

The chain links TRBV11-1 to TRBJ2-7; maybe TRBD2 (5 bases). Germline lookup yields CDR1 SGHAT and CDR2 FQDESV (reference sequence). The CDR3 is made up of 12 amino acids. V gave up 1 base and J gave up 7 bases, with 8 bases separating them. CDR3 sequence reads: CASSLDGMEQYF. CDR3 sequence (DNA): TGTGCCAGCAGCTTAGACGGGATGGAGCAGTACTTC.

The chain uses TRBV4-1 and TRBJ1-1; 9 nucleotides line up with TRBD1. This CDR3 is built from 17 residues. Trimming cost V 0 bases and J 5 bases; bases outside gene matches: 10. The germline V gene encodes CDR1 MGHRA and CDR2 YSYEKL. The CDR3 region has the DNA TGCGCCAGCAGCCAAGAAAGGCTGGGACAGGGAGGAACTGAAGCTTTCTTT. Its translation: CASSQERLGQGGTEAFF.

The chain is built from TRBV3-1 (or the pseudogene TRBV3-2) and TRBJ2-2; no firm D call. V dropped 5 bases and J dropped 5 bases, with 12 bases sitting between them. The CDR3 totals 14 residues. Per the germline V gene, CDR1 is LGHDT and CDR2 is YNNKEL (reference sequence). CDR3 DNA: TGTGCCAGCAGCTTTTATCCCGGGACCGGGGAGCTGTTTTTT. Amino acids: CASSFYPGTGELFF.

J is TRBJ2-4 and V is TRBV24-1, with 8 bases fitting TRBD1. Trimming removed 10 bases from V and 1 base from J; junction bases left unmatched: 26. The CDR3 is 21 amino acids. The germline V gene encodes CDR1 KGHDR and CDR2 SFDVKD. DNA of the CDR3: TGTGCCACTACTGTGCCGGACAGGGCGAAGGTTTATGAGAAGGCCAAAAACATTCAGTACTTC. Its protein is CATTVPDRAKVYEKAKNIQYF.

The genes are TRBV11-3 and TRBJ2-5; TRBD2 matches 13 bases. The CDR3 is 16 amino acids. Per germline, CDR1 SGHNT and CDR2 YENEEA. Trimming at V came to 5 bases and at J to 0 bases, leaving 3 bases not matched to a gene. Here the CDR3 DNA reads TGTGCCAGCAGCCCCGGGACTAGCGGGGACCAAGAGACCCAGTACTTC. The encoded protein is CASSPGTSGDQETQYF.